This T cell receptor beta chain originates from a study of CD8 T cells in ankylosing spondylitis. Findings and caveats of the study: Disease-linked clones were CD8+ and relatively rare in peripheral blood. Disease-associated clones were reportedly significantly overrepresented in matched ankylosing spondylitis synovial fluid. Earlier reports found some motif variants in synovial fluid and blood in reactive arthritis. A motif in TCR beta, a set of under ten highly homologous variants, appeared characteristic of ankylosing spondylitis blood.

This clonotype was observed many times. Its antigen is unidentified. Library preparation for TCR beta used quantitative 5'-RACE with molecular barcodes. TCRdb processed the 5' RACE reads anew with MiXCR; each CDR3 protein has one entry. This sample carries around 490,000 distinct CDR3 sequences, less than 6% of them seen once, and the ten largest clones take under 4.5%. V lost 5 bases to trimming and J lost 2 bases; unmatched junction nucleotides: 6. Germline V CDR1 and CDR2: DFQATT, SNEGSKA (reference sequence). The CDR3 consists of 13 residues. The genes are TRBV20-1 and TRBJ2-7, with TRBD2 matching 7 bases. The source is a male donor with ankylosing spondylitis. The material sequenced was blood, either unsorted or a sorted T cell fraction (not recorded which). This chain's CDR3 is CSAGRGRAYEQYF. CDR3 DNA sequence: TGCAGTGCTGGTCGGGGGAGGGCCTACGAGCAGTACTTC.